The rows below give T cell receptor beta chains drawn from one sample of a study of T cells after yellow fever vaccination. MiXCR was run by TCRdb on the 5' RACE reads, yielding one entry per CDR3 protein. This repertoire shows about 630,000 distinct CDR3 sequences, about 12% found once; its top ten account for more than 13%. Sequences were derived from PBMCs, sampled on the day of the yellow fever booster vaccination. The source of these receptors is a man aged 25 to 40 who received the YFV17D yellow fever vaccine. Both conserved end residues are part of each CDR3. The size of a clone is reported for some rows only, either as once, few or many, or as a class for expanded clones.

>TRBJ2-6|TRBV11-2|-|18
CASSFRTGRVSGANVLTF
>TRBJ2-7|TRBV5-5|-|14
CASSSGWGPDEQYF
>TRBJ2-3|TRBV7-9|few|15
CASSPGTQSTDTQYF
>TRBJ2-3|TRBV6-5|few|15
CASSYLSGRTDTQYF
>TRBJ1-6|TRBV19|-|13
CASGQGDNSPLHF
>TRBJ2-7|TRBV20-1|few|14
CSAKTGQSAYEQYF
>TRBJ2-7|TRBV12-5|few|15
CASGSSARRDYEQYF
>TRBJ2-1|TRBV4-3|-|14
CASASGSLYNEQFF
>TRBJ2-7|TRBV20-1|-|15
CSARDLDGRAWEQYF
>TRBJ2-1|TRBV28|few|16
CASSSQAILIYNEQFF
>TRBJ1-2|TRBV7-2|few|14
CASSLGGQQLKHTF
>TRBJ2-7|TRBV30|once|14
CALEYGTGDYEQYF
>TRBJ2-1|TRBV7-2|-|12
CASSLMAAEQFF
>TRBJ2-5|TRBV29-1|few|10
CSVGDSTQYF
>TRBJ2-7|TRBV29-1|-|14
CSVFLAGGSYEQYF
>TRBJ2-7|TRBV29-1|few|11
CSVASPYEQYF
>TRBJ2-3|TRBV9|few|19
CASSVDLAGILGSTDTQYF
>TRBJ2-1|TRBV13|-|15
CASSLSGQGSHEQFF
>TRBJ2-3|TRBV10-3|-|17
CAISSTASGRPTDTQYF
>TRBJ2-1|TRBV9|once|12
CASSVSLGEQFF
>TRBJ1-5|TRBV7-2|-|15
CASSLGRGNNQPQHF
>TRBJ2-5|TRBV7-9|few|16
CASSFYVGTGQETQYF
>TRBJ2-5|TRBV28|few|17
CASSLVGGAATQETQYF
>TRBJ2-7|TRBV18|-|15
CASSPTRDTSYEQYF
>TRBJ2-3|TRBV10-3|many|14
CAIRGERGEYTQYF
>TRBJ2-5|TRBV24-1|-|13
CATSDPAGETQYF
>TRBJ2-7|TRBV10-3|few|13
CATGTSGKAEQYF
>TRBJ1-4|TRBV9|-|17
CASSVATGTETNEKLFF
>TRBJ2-7|TRBV7-2|few|14
CASSPGGAHYEQYF
>TRBJ2-1|TRBV4-3|many|14
CASSQESSHNEQFF
>TRBJ2-5|TRBV29-1|-|12
CSASAGQETQYF
>TRBJ2-1|TRBV5-4|many|15
CASSLGENQGLEQFF
>TRBJ1-5|TRBV4-2|few|13
CASSQSENQPQHF
>TRBJ2-7|TRBV12-3/TRBV12-4|-|14
CASSTASGPYEQYF
>TRBJ1-3|TRBV3-1|few|16
CASSQERTGVGNTIYF
>TRBJ2-1|TRBV7-9|-|12
CASILTYNEQFF
>TRBJ2-7|TRBV5-1|few|12
CASSSGISEQYF
>TRBJ2-1|TRBV7-2|few|15
CASSRDGTPTNEQFF
>TRBJ2-7|TRBV18|-|15
CASSPTGTGSYEQYF
>TRBJ2-1|TRBV5-3|-|20
CARRSRGVRRREGSRNEQFF
>TRBJ2-3|TRBV27|-|14
CASSLLRDRDTQYF
>TRBJ2-1|TRBV7-9|few|15
CASSLEAGSFYEQFF
>TRBJ2-3|TRBV7-2|few|14
CASSLSLFSDTQYF
>TRBJ2-1|TRBV6-1|-|15
CASRAGTSGMNEQFF
>TRBJ1-5|TRBV29-1|-|13
CSVEEQGEQPQHF
>TRBJ2-3|TRBV5-6|-|16
CASSLVDTFSTDTQYF
>TRBJ2-4|TRBV7-2|-|15
CASSLRGPTQNIQYF
>TRBJ2-2|TRBV2|-|15
CASIAGVQTAGELFF
>TRBJ1-1|TRBV9|few|15
CASSVDYGGNTEAFF
>TRBJ1-1|TRBV20-1|few|15
CSASHGLLGAGEAFF
>TRBJ1-4|TRBV19|few|13
CASRVLRGEKLFF
>TRBJ2-3|TRBV7-9|-|16
CASSSPFGASTDTQYF
>TRBJ1-1|TRBV20-1|-|13
CSAHTVGGTEAFF
>TRBJ2-7|TRBV7-2|few|14
CASSGLAATYEQYF